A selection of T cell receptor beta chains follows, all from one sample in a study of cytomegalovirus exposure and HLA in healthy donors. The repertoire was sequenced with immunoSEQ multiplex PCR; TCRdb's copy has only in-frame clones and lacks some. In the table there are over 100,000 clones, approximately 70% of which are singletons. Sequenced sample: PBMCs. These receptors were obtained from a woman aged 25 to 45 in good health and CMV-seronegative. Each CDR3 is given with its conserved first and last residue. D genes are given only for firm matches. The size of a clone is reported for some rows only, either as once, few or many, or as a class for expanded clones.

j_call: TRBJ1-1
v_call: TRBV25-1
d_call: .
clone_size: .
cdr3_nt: TGTGCCAGCAGTGATATCTTGGGAGGGACTGAAGCTTTCTTT
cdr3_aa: CASSDILGGTEAFF

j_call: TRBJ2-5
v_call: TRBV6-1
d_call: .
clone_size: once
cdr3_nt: TGTGCCAGCGGACAAGGCCCTCGAGAGACCCAGTACTTC
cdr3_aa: CASGQGPRETQYF

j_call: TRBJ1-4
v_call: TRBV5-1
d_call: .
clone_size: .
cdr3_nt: TGCGCCAGCAGCCACACCGCAACTAATGAAAAACTGTTTTTT
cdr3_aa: CASSHTATNEKLFF

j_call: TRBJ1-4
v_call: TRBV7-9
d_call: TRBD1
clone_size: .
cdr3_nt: TGTGCCAGCAGCCCGGACAGGGGTGCTCCTAATGAAAAACTGTTTTTT
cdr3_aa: CASSPDRGAPNEKLFF

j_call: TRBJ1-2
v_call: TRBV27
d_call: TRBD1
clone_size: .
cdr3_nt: TGTGCCAGCAGTTTAGGTCAGGGGGCACCCTATGGCTACACCTTC
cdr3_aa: CASSLGQGAPYGYTF

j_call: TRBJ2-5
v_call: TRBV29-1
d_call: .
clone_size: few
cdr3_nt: TGCAGCGTCACACGCTCAGCGGGAGAGACCCAGTACTTC
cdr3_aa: CSVTRSAGETQYF

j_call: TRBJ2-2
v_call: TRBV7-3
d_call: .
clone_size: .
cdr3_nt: TGTGCCAGCAGCTTAATTGCGGACACCGGGGAGCTGTTTTTT
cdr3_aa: CASSLIADTGELFF

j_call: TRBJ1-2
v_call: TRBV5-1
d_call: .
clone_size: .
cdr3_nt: TGCGCCAGCAGCCCGGGGGGGGGAACTAACTATGGCTACACCTTC
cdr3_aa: CASSPGGGTNYGYTF

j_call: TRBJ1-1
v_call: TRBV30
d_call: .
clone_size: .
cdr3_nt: TGTGCCTGGAGTCCTCGTAGGTGGGAGACTGAAGCTTTCTTT
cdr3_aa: CAWSPRRWETEAFF

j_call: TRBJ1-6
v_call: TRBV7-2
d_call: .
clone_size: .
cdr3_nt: TGTGCCAGCAGTTCTGGAAGGGTAGCGGGATCACCCCTCCACTTT
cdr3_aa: CASSSGRVAGSPLHF

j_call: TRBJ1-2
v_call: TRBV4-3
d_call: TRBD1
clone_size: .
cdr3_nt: TGCGCCAGCAGCCAAGATTACTCGGGACAGCAAGTCTATGGCTACACCTTC
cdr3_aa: CASSQDYSGQQVYGYTF

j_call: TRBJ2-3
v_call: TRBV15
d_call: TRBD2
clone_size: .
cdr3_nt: TGTGCCACCAGCAGAGGGCCCCCTAGCGGGAGGCCAGATACGCAGTATTTT
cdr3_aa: CATSRGPPSGRPDTQYF

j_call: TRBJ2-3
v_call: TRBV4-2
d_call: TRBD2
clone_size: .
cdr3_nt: TGTGCCAGCAGCCAGGAGGGACTAGCGGGGGGTACATTTACGCAGTATTTT
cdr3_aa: CASSQEGLAGGTFTQYF

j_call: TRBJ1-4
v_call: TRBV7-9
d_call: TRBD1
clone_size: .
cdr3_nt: TGTGCCAGCAGCGACCACAGGGGGGCTAATGAAAAACTGTTTTTT
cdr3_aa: CASSDHRGANEKLFF

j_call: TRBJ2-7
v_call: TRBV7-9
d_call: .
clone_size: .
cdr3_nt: TGTGCCAGCAGCGGCTCATCCAAGACCTACGAGCAGTACTTC
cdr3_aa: CASSGSSKTYEQYF

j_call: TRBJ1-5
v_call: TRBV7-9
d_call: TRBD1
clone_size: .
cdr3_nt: TGTGCCAGCAGCGCCGGACAGGGGAGCAATCAGCCCCAGCATTTT
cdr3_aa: CASSAGQGSNQPQHF

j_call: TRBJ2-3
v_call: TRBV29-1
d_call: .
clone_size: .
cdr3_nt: TGCAGCGTTGACGGGATTCAAGATACGCAGTATTTT
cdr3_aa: CSVDGIQDTQYF

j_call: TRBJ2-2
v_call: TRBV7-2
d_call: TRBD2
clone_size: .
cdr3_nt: TGTGCCAGCAGCTTAGCGGGGAGTGGGCTAGCGGGACGGACCGGGGAGCTGTTTTTT
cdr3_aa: CASSLAGSGLAGRTGELFF

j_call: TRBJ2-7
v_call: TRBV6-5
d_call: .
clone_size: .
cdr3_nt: TGTGCCAGCAGTTACGCCCGAGGATACGAGCAGTACTTC
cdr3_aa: CASSYARGYEQYF

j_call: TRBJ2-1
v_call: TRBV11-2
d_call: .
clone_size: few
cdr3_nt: TGTGCCAGCACCGACTTAAGCTCCTACAATGAGCAGTTCTTC
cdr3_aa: CASTDLSSYNEQFF

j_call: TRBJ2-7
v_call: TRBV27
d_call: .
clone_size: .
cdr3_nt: TGTGCCAGCAGTATCACTAGCATTCTGCCCTACGAGCAGTACTTC
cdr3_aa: CASSITSILPYEQYF

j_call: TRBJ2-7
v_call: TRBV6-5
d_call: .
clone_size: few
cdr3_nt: TGTGCCAGCAGACAACGGGGGTCCTACGAGCAGTACTTC
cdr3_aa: CASRQRGSYEQYF

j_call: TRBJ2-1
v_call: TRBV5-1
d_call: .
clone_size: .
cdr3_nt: TGCGCCAGCAGCTCTATCCGGAGCTCCTACAATGAGCAGTTCTTC
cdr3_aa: CASSSIRSSYNEQFF

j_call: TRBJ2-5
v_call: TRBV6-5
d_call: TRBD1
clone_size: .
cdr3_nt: TGTGCCAGCAGTTACTCGAAGGGGGCTGAGACCCAGTACTTC
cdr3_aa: CASSYSKGAETQYF

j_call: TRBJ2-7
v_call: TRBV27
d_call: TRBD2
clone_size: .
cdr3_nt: TGTGCCAGCAGTCGGGGGAGCGGGAGGGCCGACGAGCAGTACTTC
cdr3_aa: CASSRGSGRADEQYF

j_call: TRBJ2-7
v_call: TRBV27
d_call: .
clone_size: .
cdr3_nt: TGTGCCAGCAGCCACGGACAGGGAGGGTACGAGCAGTACTTC
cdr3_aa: CASSHGQGGYEQYF

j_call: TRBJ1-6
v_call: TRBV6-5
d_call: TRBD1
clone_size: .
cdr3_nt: TGTGCCAGCAGTTACCAGAGACAGGGCCATTTACCCCTCCACTTT
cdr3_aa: CASSYQRQGHLPLHF

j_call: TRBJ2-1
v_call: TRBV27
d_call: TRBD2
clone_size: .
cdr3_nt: TGTGCCAGCATCCAACTAGCGGGAGGATACAATGAGCAGTTCTTC
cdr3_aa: CASIQLAGGYNEQFF

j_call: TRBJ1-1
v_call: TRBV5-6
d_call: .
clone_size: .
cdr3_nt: TGTGCCAGCAGCTTGGGACAGAGCGCTGAAGCTTTCTTT
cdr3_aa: CASSLGQSAEAFF

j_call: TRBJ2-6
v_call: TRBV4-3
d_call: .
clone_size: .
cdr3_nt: TGCGCCAGCAGCCAAGGCGGGACAGCCTCTGGGGCCAACGTCCTGACTTTC
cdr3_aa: CASSQGGTASGANVLTF

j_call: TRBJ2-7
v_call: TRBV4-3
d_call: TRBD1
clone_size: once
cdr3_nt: TGCGCCAGCAGCCAAGTACAGGGGCTTTCCTACGAGCAGTACTTC
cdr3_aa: CASSQVQGLSYEQYF

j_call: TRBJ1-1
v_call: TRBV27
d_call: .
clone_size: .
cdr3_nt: TGTGCCAGCAGTCCCGTGAACATGAACACTGAAGCTTTCTTT
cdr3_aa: CASSPVNMNTEAFF

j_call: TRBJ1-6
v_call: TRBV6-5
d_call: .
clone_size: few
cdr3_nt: TGTGCCAGCAGTTACACAAGTAATTCACCCCTCCACTTT
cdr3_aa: CASSYTSNSPLHF

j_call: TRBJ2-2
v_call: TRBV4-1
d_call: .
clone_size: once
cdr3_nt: TGCGCCAGCAGCCAAGGGGGAGGCCATACGAACACCGGGGAGCTGTTTTTT
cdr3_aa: CASSQGGGHTNTGELFF

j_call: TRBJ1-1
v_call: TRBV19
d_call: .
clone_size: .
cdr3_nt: TGTGCCAGTAGTATCGGGATGGGGAACACTGAAGCTTTCTTT
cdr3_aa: CASSIGMGNTEAFF

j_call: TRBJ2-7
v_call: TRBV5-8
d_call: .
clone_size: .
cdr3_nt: TGTGCCAGCAGCCCACTCGGAGGGCACGAGCAGTACTTC
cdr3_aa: CASSPLGGHEQYF

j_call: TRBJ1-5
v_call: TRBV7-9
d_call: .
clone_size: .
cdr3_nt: TGTGCCAGCAGCTTGTTAGGGTCAGGGCCCATGGAGCCCCAGCATTTT
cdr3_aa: CASSLLGSGPMEPQHF

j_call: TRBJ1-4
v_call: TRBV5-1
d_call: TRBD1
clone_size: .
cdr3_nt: TGCGCCAGCAGCCTGGACAGGGTCGACGAAAAACTGTTTTTT
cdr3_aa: CASSLDRVDEKLFF

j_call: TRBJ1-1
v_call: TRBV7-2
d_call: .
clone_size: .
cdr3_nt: TGTGCCAGCAGCTTGATGAAGGGGATAAACACTGAAGCTTTCTTT
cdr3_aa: CASSLMKGINTEAFF

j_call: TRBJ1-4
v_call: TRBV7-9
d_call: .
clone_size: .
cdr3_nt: TGTGCCAGCAGCCCAGAGGCAGCAGACAGTGAAAAACTGTTTTTT
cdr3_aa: CASSPEAADSEKLFF

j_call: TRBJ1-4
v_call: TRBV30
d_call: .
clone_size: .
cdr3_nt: TGTGCCTGGGGGAGAGACGTGATTAATGAAAAACTGTTTTTT
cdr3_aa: CAWGRDVINEKLFF

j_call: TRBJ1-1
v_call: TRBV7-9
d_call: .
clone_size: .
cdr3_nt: TGTGCCAGCAGCCGGGGGGAACCGCCGTTTAGGGCTTTCTTT
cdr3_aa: CASSRGEPPFRAFF

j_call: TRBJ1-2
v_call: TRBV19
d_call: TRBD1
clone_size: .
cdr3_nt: TGTGCCAGTAGTATAGATGGGACAGCCCAGAGCGGCTACACCTTC
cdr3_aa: CASSIDGTAQSGYTF

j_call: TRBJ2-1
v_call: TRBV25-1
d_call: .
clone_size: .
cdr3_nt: TGTGCCAGCAGTTACGCGGGGGCTCTCTCGAGAGGGGAGCAGTTCTTC
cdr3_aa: CASSYAGALSRGEQFF

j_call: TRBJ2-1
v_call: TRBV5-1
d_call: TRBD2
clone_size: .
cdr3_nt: TGCGCCAGCAGCTTCCAGACTAGCGGGAGGGCTAGCGATGAGCAGTTCTTC
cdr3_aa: CASSFQTSGRASDEQFF

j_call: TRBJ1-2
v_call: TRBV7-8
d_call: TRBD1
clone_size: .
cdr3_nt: TGTGCCAGCCACCGGGACAGGGTGTTCTATGGCTACACCTTC
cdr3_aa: CASHRDRVFYGYTF

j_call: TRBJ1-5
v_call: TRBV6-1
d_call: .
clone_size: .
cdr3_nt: TGTGCCAGCAGTGATGGTCAGGTGTTCAATCAGCCCCAGCATTTT
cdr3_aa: CASSDGQVFNQPQHF

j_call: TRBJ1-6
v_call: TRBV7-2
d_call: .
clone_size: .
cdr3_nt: TGTGCCAGCAGCTTATCAGGGTCTACCTCACCCCTCCACTTT
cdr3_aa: CASSLSGSTSPLHF